The source of this T cell receptor beta chain is a study of blood T cell repertoires in COVID-19. In the original workflow: Amplification from reference gene primers served as the basis for estimated nucleated cell counts. The protocol was immunoSEQ multiplex PCR, while the TCRdb copy is restricted to in-frame clones and leaves out a portion. V, J and clone size are taken as reported in that table, and D and trimming were inferred from the DNA itself. Of about 62,000 clones listed, more than 90% are singletons. CDR3 size: 16 residues. Germline lookup yields CDR1 LGHNA and CDR2 YNFKEQ. V shed 0 bases, J shed 4 bases, and the junction held 6 bases outside the gene matches.

The sample was peripheral blood. The receptor comes from a human donor in a cohort sampled during active COVID-19. This chain links TRBV4-2 with TRBJ1-2; 9 bases agree with TRBD1. CDR3 sequence: CASSQEHRGRTYGYTF. The CDR3 DNA sequence: TGTGCCAGCAGCCAAGAACACAGGGGGCGAACCTATGGCTACACCTTC.